The rows below give T cell receptor beta chains drawn from one sample of a study of CD8+CD57+ T cells in acquired aplastic anemia. One entry per CDR3 protein, called by TCRdb with MiXCR from the reads. The table lists 400,000 to 450,000 distinct CDR3 sequences, roughly 64% of them singletons. The sample consisted of sorted CD4+, CD8+, or CD8+CD57+ T cells (not recorded which) from PBMCs. These receptors all come from a human donor in good health, serving as a control. The CDR3 runs from the conserved cysteine through the conserved F or W.

CDR3 length	V gene	CDR3 protein
16	TRBV15	CATSSDPGLGSDEQFF
12	TRBV20-1	CSATPRDNRQYF
13	TRBV2	CASKANRGETQYF
16	TRBV7-6	CASSVTGGTGDNVLTF
17	TRBV11-2	CASSLGALAGLAETQYF
15	TRBV15	CAGSSLGGRIDTQYF
17	TRBV19	CASSMDSPGSYNSPRHF
18	TRBV7-2	CASSGAWGRSYSGNTIYF
16	TRBV5-5	CASSFHRGGGRYEHYF
14	TRBV15	CATSRAATGAEAFF